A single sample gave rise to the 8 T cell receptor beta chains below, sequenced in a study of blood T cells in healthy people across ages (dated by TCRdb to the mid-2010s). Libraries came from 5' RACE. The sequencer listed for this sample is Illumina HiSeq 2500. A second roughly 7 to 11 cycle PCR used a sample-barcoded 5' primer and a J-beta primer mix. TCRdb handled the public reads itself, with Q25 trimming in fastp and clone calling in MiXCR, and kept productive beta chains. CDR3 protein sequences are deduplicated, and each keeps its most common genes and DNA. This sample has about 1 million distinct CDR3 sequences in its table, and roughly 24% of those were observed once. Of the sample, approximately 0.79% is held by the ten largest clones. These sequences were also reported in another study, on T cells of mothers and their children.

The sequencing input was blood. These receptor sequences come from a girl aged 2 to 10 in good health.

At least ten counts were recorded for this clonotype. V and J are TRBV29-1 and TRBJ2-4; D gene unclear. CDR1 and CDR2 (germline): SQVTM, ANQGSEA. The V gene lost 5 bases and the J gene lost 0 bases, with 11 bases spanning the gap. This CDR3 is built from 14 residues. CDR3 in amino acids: CSVLGLLAKNIQYF. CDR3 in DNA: TGCAGCGTTCTCGGTCTTCTAGCCAAAAACATTCAGTACTTC.

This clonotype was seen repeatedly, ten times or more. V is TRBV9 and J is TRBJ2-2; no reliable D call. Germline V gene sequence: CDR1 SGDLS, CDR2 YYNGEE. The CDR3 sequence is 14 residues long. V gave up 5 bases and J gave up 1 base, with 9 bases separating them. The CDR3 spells CASSFGGNTGELFF. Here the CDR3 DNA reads TGTGCCAGCAGTTTTGGCGGGAACACCGGGGAGCTGTTTTTT.

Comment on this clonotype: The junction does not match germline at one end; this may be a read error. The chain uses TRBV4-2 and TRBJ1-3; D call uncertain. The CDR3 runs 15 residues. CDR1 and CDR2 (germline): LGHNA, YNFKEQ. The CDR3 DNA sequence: TGTGCCAGCAGCCAAGAAGGGTTTTCTGGAAGCACCATATATTTT. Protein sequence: CASSQEGFSGSTIYF.

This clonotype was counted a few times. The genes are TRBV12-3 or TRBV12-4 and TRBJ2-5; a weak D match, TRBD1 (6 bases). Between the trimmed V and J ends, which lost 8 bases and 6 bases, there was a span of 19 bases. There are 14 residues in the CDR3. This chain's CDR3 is CASAPGVGKKTQYF. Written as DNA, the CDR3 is TGTGCCAGCGCGCCAGGGGTAGGGAAAAAGACCCAGTACTTC.

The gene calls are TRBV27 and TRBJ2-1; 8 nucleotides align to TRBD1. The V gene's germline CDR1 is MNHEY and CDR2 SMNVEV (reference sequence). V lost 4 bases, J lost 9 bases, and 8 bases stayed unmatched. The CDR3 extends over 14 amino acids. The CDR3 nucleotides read TGTGCCAGCAGTTCAACCGGGACAGGAGGTGAGCAGTTCTTC. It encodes CASSSTGTGGEQFF.

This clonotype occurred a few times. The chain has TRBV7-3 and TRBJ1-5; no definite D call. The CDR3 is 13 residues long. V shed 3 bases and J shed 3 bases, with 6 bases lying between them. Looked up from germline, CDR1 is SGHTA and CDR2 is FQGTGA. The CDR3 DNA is TGTGCCAGCAGCTTTGAACACAATCAGCCCCAGCATTTT. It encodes CASSFEHNQPQHF.

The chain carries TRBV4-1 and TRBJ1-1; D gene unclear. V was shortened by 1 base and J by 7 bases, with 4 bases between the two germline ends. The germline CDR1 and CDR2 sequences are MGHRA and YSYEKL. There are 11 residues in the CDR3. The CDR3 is CASSQVSEAFF. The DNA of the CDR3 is TGCGCCAGCAGCCAAGTAAGTGAAGCTTTCTTT.

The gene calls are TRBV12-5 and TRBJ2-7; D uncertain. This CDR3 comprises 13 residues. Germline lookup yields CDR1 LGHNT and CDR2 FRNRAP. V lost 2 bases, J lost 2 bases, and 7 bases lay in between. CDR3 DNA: TGTGCTAGTGGTTTGTCCGGCACCTACGAGCAGTACTTC. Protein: CASGLSGTYEQYF. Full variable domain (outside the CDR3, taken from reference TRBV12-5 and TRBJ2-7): DARVTQTPRHKVTEMGQEVTMRCQPILGHNTVFWYRQTMMQGLELLAYFRNRAPLDDSGMPKDRFSAEMPDATLATLKIQPSEPRDSAVYFCASGLSGTYEQYFGPGTRLTVT.